The T cell receptor (beta chain) under discussion was sequenced for a study of blood T cell repertoires in COVID-19. Study context: Sites in the United States, Italy and Spain provided acute and convalescent COVID-19 samples. Sample material is recorded as cDNA or gDNA derived from T cells, B-cell-depleted T cells, or PBMCs.

Germline loops: CDR1 SGHDT, CDR2 YYEEEE. The germline V and J ends were trimmed by 1 base and 7 bases, with 2 bases remaining between them. The CDR3 contains 11 residues. Authors' data handling: Using reference gene primer amplification, nucleated cell counts were estimated. This table comes from immunoSEQ multiplex PCR, and its TCRdb copy is limited to in-frame clones, with some not included. That table supplies the V and J calls and clone size; D and trimming were determined from the DNA. The sample consists of 300,000 to 450,000 clones, approximately 77% of them appearing once. Material for sequencing was peripheral blood. The receptor was derived from a human donor with acute or convalescent COVID-19. The donor label of this sample is uncertain. The chain couples TRBV5-6 to TRBJ2-2; the D is unclear. The CDR3 sequence: CASSLRGELFF. DNA of the CDR3: TGTGCCAGCAGCTTGCGCGGGGAGCTGTTTTTT.